This T cell receptor (beta chain) was recovered during a study of blood T cell repertoires in COVID-19. CDR1 and CDR2 (germline): LNHDA, SQIVND (reference sequence). V trimming: 1 base; J trimming: 4 bases; junction bases outside the gene matches: 3. This CDR3 has 15 residues. The assay was immunoSEQ multiplex PCR, and TCRdb's table has in-frame clones only and misses some. The table has around 190,000 clones, approximately 90% seen once. The source material was peripheral blood. The sequence derives from a human donor in a cohort sampled during active COVID-19. This chain uses TRBV19 with TRBJ1-4; 7 positions agree with TRBD1. CDR3 loop: CASSIGQGHNEKLFF. CDR3 coding DNA: TGTGCCAGTAGTATAGGACAGGGCCATAATGAAAAACTGTTTTTT.